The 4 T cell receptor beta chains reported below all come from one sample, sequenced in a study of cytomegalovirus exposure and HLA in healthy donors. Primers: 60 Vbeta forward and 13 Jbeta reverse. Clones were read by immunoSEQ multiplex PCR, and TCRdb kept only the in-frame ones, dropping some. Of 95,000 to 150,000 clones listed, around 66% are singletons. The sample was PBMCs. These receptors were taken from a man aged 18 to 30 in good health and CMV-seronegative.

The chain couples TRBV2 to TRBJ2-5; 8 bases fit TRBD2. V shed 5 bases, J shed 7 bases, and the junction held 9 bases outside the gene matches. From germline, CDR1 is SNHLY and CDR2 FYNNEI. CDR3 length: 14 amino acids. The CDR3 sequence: CASSYPGGVGTQYF. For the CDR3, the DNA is TGTGCCAGCAGTTATCCGGGGGGGGTCGGGACCCAGTACTTC.

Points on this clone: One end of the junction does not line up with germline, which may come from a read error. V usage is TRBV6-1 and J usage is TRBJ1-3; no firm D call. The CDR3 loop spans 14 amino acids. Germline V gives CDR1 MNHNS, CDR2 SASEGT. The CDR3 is CASGDRSSGNTIYF. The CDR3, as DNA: TGTGCCAGCGGTGACCGGAGCTCTGGAAACACCATATATTTT.

CDR3 nucleotide sequence: TGTGCCAGTAGTTTTCGAGGGAACAATGAGCAGTTCTTC. It encodes CASSFRGNNEQFF. The chain is built from TRBV19 and TRBJ2-1, with D maybe TRBD2 (5 bases). The germline V and J ends were trimmed by 5 bases and 5 bases, with 10 bases remaining between them. The CDR3 consists of 13 residues. Looked up from germline, CDR1 is LNHDA and CDR2 is SQIVND (reference sequence).

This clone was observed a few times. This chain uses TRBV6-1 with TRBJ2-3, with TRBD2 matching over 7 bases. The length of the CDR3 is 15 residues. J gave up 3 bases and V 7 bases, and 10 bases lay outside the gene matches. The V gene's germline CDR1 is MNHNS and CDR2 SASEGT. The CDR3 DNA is TGTGCCAGCACCGTACGGCGGGGGACGACAGATACGCAGTATTTT. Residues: CASTVRRGTTDTQYF.